The 20 T cell receptor beta chains below all came from one sample that was sequenced in a study of CD8 T cells in Susac syndrome. Reverse transcription of about 0.5 to 1 ug RNA used random hexamers. TCRdb reprocessed the immunoSEQ multiplex PCR reads via MiXCR and lists one record per CDR3 protein. Of some 170,000 distinct CDR3 sequences in the sample, approximately 95% were seen once. The material sequenced was CD4+ T cells from PBMCs. These receptors were collected from a human donor in good health.

J is TRBJ2-7 and V is TRBV18, with a tentative D call TRBD2 (5 bases). The germline V gene encodes CDR1 KGHSH and CDR2 LQKENI. Between the trimmed V and J ends, which lost 0 bases and 6 bases, there was a span of 15 bases. CDR3 length: 15 amino acids. CDR3 region: CASSPPGELGREQYF. CDR3 nucleotide sequence: TGTGCCAGCTCACCACCTGGGGAGTTAGGGCGCGAGCAGTACTTC.

V is TRBV9 and J is TRBJ1-1; D ambiguous. Germline CDR1 SGDLS, CDR2 YYNGEE. This CDR3 has 14 amino acids. V lost 0 bases, J lost 1 base, and 7 bases lay in between. The CDR3 loop is CASSVVTENTEAFF. CDR3 sequence (DNA): TGTGCCAGCAGCGTAGTTACAGAGAACACTGAAGCTTTCTTT.

The J gene is TRBJ2-1, the V gene TRBV19; no clear D gene. V was pared by 4 bases and J by 7 bases, with 14 bases between. Germline assignment: CDR1 LNHDA and CDR2 SQIVND (reference sequence). This CDR3 is built from 14 residues. The DNA of the CDR3 is TGTGCCAGTAGTAAGGATCCAGCCGTAAATGAGCAGTTCTTC. Amino acids: CASSKDPAVNEQFF.

The chain carries TRBV6-5 and TRBJ2-1; D unclear. The CDR3 consists of 11 residues. With 2 bases removed from V and 12 bases from J, the gap between germline ends came to 8 bases. Germline V lookup: CDR1 MNHEY, CDR2 SVGAGI. The CDR3 nucleotides are TGTGCCAGCAGTTACCCGGGTAGGCAGTTCTTC. This gives the protein CASSYPGRQFF.

The chain joins TRBV29-1 to TRBJ1-2; 7 nucleotides match TRBD1. Per the germline V gene, CDR1 is SQVTM and CDR2 is ANQGSEA. J was trimmed by 3 bases and V by 4 bases; bases with no gene match: 2. This CDR3 comprises 12 residues. CDR3 sequence: CSVAGQYYGYTF. The CDR3 DNA is TGCAGCGTTGCGGGACAGTACTATGGCTACACCTTC.

CDR3 bases: TGCAGTGCTAGGCTACAGGGGTACGAGCAGTACTTC. Its translation is CSARLQGYEQYF. This chain uses TRBV20-1 with TRBJ2-7; TRBD1 aligns across 7 bases. V gave up 3 bases and J gave up 4 bases; unmatched junction bases: 3. CDR3 length: 12 amino acids. From germline, CDR1 is DFQATT and CDR2 SNEGSKA (reference sequence).

This chain joins TRBV28 and TRBJ1-4; D tentatively fits TRBD1 or TRBD2 (7 bases each). TRBJ2-2 explains the end of the DNA better; the J call may be wrong. Germline V lookup: CDR1 MDHEN, CDR2 SYDVKM. This CDR3 is 16 amino acids long. Here the CDR3 reads CASSGSGGGGWQELFF. For the CDR3, the DNA is TGTGCCAGCAGCGGCTCAGGGGGGGGAGGTTGGCAGGAGCTGTTTTTT.

The chain recombines TRBV11-2 with TRBJ2-7, with TRBD2 as a possible D gene (7 bases). Trimming stripped 5 bases from V and 2 bases from J, with 16 bases between. Germline CDR1 reads SGHAT; CDR2 reads FQNNGV. The CDR3 covers 15 residues. As DNA, the CDR3 is TGTGCCAGCAGCAGGGGGGTGGGACTACCCTACGAGCAGTACTTC. As protein: CASSRGVGLPYEQYF.

CDR3 residues: CSVETGQSDSYTF. CDR3 nucleotides: TGCAGCGTTGAAACCGGACAGTCTGATAGCTACACCTTC. The chain combines TRBV29-1 with TRBJ1-2, with D possibly being TRBD1 (6 bases). Germline V gene data show CDR1 as SQVTM and CDR2 as ANQGSEA. This CDR3 spans 13 amino acids. Trimming took 2 bases from V and 9 from J, leaving 16 bases between them.

This chain uses TRBV4-1 with TRBJ2-5, with 12 nucleotides matching TRBD2. The CDR3 runs 16 residues. Germline V gives CDR1 MGHRA, CDR2 YSYEKL. The V and J ends lost 4 bases and 2 bases, in that order; junction bases with no gene match: 5. The CDR3 coding sequence is TGCGCCAGCAGCCCCCCCGGACTAGCGGGACAAGAGACCCAGTACTTC. The encoded protein is CASSPPGLAGQETQYF.

The rearrangement joins TRBV6-2 or TRBV6-3 to TRBJ1-1; D might be TRBD1 (5 bases). Per the germline V gene, CDR1 is MNHEY and CDR2 is SVGEGT. The CDR3 covers 13 residues. V was trimmed by 2 bases and J by 5 bases, leaving 9 bases between them. The CDR3 DNA is TGTGCCAGCAGTTACAGGGGCTGGACTGAAGCTTTCTTT. Its translation is CASSYRGWTEAFF.

The chain recombines TRBV29-1 with TRBJ1-2; a possible D gene is TRBD1 (6 bases). The V end lost 7 bases, the J end lost 7 bases, and 16 bases lay between the germline ends. The germline gives CDR1 SQVTM, CDR2 ANQGSEA. This CDR3 spans 12 amino acids. The CDR3 DNA reads TGCAGCGGAGGGGGGCCTAAAACTGGCTACACCTTC. This gives the protein CSGGGPKTGYTF.

The J gene is TRBJ2-1, the V gene TRBV3-1; 8 positions match TRBD2. Germline CDR1 and CDR2: LGHDT and YNNKEL (reference sequence). After removal of 2 bases from V and 7 bases from J, the junction contained 1 base not matched to a gene. This CDR3 is 13 amino acids long. The CDR3 here is CASSQTSGNEQFF. The CDR3 DNA reads as TGTGCCAGCAGCCAAACTAGCGGTAATGAGCAGTTCTTC.

This chain uses TRBV24-1 with TRBJ2-7; D may be TRBD1 (6 bases). V was shortened by 4 bases and J by 5 bases, with 14 bases between the two germline ends. The CDR3 has 14 residues. Per the germline V gene, CDR1 is KGHDR and CDR2 is SFDVKD. The CDR3 DNA reads as TGTGCCACCAGTGAAACAGGGATGAGGAACGAGCAGTACTTC. Its protein is CATSETGMRNEQYF.

V gene TRBV5-4 combines with J gene TRBJ2-1, with unresolved D. CDR1 is SGHNT, CDR2 YYREEE, per germline (reference sequence). The CDR3 totals 13 residues. V dropped 2 bases and J dropped 5 bases, with 8 bases sitting between them. The CDR3 here is CASSLDLNNEQFF. CDR3 DNA sequence: TGTGCCAGCAGCTTAGACCTTAACAATGAGCAGTTCTTC.

J is TRBJ2-3 and V is TRBV20-1, with 9 bases fitting TRBD2. V shed 1 base and J 5 bases; nucleotides not matched to a gene: 4. CDR1 is DFQATT and CDR2 is SNEGSKA in the germline V gene (reference sequence). The CDR3 contains 14 residues. The CDR3 is CSARVIAGEDTQYF. The CDR3 DNA is TGCAGTGCTAGAGTAATAGCGGGGGAAGATACGCAGTATTTT.

The J gene is TRBJ2-6, the V gene TRBV29-1, with D maybe TRBD2 (7 bases). Germline lookup yields CDR1 SQVTM and CDR2 ANQGSEA. CDR3 length: 18 residues. V lost 8 bases to trimming and J lost 2 bases, with 25 bases between them. CDR3 sequence reads: CSTRTAGRGAAGANVLTF. The CDR3 DNA reads as TGCAGCACACGAACCGCCGGTCGGGGGGCTGCTGGGGCCAACGTCCTGACTTTC.

The rearrangement uses TRBV3-1 and TRBJ1-4; D is perhaps TRBD1 (6 bases). Trimming shortened V by 4 bases and J by 6 bases, and 12 bases separated the two germline ends. The germline CDR1 and CDR2 sequences are LGHDT and YNNKEL (reference sequence). The CDR3 runs to 14 residues. As DNA, the CDR3 is TGTGCCAGCAGCCCAGGACAGCCTTATGAAAAACTGTTTTTT. It translates to CASSPGQPYEKLFF.

The CDR3 nucleotides read TGTGCCAGCAGTGAGGGACAGGGGGTAGCAATGTACTTC. Protein sequence: CASSEGQGVAMYF. The rearrangement links TRBV27 to TRBJ2-7; 11 bases align to TRBD1. With V trimmed by 5 bases and J by 12 bases, 9 bases remained unmatched. Germline CDR1 and CDR2: MNHEY and SMNVEV (reference sequence). The CDR3 loop spans 13 amino acids.

The rearrangement joins TRBV20-1 to TRBJ2-1; D call uncertain. Deletions cut 6 bases from V and 5 bases from J, with 17 bases between. CDR3 length: 14 residues. Germline V gene sequence: CDR1 DFQATT, CDR2 SNEGSKA (reference sequence). For the CDR3, the DNA is TGCAGTGCCACTTGGGAAGCGCTGGACAATGAGCAGTTCTTC. Protein sequence: CSATWEALDNEQFF.